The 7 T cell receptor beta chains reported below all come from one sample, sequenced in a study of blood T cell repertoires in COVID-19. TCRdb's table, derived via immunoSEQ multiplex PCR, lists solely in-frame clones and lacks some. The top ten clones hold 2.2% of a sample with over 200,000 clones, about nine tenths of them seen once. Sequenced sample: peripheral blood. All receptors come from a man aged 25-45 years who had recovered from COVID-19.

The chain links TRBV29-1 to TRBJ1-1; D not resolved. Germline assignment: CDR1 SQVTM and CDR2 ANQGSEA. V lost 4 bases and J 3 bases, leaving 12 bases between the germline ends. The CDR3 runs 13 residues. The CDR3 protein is CSVVRVGDTEAFF. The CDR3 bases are TGCAGCGTTGTGAGGGTCGGGGACACTGAAGCTTTCTTT. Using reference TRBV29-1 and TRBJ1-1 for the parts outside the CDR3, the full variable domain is SAVISQKPSRDICQRGTSLTIQCQVDSQVTMMFWYRQQPGQSLTLIATANQGSEATYESGFVIDKFPISRPNLTFSTLTVSNMSPEDSSIYLCSVVRVGDTEAFFGQGTRLTVV.

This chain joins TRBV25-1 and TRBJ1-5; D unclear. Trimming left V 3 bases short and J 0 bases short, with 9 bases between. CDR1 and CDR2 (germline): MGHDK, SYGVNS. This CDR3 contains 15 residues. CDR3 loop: CASSDGLYSNQPQHF. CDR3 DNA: TGTGCCAGCAGTGACGGTCTGTATAGCAATCAGCCCCAGCATTTT.

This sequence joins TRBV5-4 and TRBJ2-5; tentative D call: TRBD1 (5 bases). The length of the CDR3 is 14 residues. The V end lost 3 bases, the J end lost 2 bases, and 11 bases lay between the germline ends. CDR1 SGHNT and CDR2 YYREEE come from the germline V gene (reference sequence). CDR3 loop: CASSSQGSQETQYF. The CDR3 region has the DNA TGTGCCAGCAGCTCCCAGGGAAGTCAAGAGACCCAGTACTTC.

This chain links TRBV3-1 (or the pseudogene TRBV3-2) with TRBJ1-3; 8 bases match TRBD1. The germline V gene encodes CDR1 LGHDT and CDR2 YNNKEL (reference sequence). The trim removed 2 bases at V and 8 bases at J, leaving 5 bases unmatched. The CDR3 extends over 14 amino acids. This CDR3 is CASSQPGQVHTIYF. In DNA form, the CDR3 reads TGTGCCAGCAGCCAACCGGGACAGGTACACACCATATATTTT.

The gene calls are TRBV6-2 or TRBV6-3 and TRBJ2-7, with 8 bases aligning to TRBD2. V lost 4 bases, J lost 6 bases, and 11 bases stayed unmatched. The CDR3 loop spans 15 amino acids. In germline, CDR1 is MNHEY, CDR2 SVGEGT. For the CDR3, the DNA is TGTGCCAGCAGTTTCCCCTACGGGGGGGCACGCGAGCAGTACTTC. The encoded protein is CASSFPYGGAREQYF.

The CDR3 here is CASSFFGPSTDTQYF. Written as DNA, the CDR3 is TGCGCCAGCAGCTTTTTTGGCCCTAGCACAGATACGCAGTATTTT. The V and J genes are TRBV5-1 and TRBJ2-3; D gene unclear. V lost 2 bases to trimming and J lost 0 bases, with 10 bases between them. Germline V gene lookup returns CDR1 SGHRS and CDR2 YFSETQ. The CDR3 totals 15 residues. Full variable domain (remainder filled in from reference TRBV5-1 and TRBJ2-3): KAGVTQTPRYLIKTRGQQVTLSCSPISGHRSVSWYQQTPGQGLQFLFEYFSETQRNKGNFPGRFSGRQFSNSRSEMNVSTLELGDSALYLCASSFFGPSTDTQYFGPGTRLTVL.

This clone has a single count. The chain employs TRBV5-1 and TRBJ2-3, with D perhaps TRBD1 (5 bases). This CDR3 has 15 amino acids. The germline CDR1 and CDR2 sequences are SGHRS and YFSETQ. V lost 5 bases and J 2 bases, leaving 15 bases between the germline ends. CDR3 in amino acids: CASRPRQFNTDTQYF. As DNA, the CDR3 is TGCGCCAGCAGACCTCGACAGTTTAACACAGATACGCAGTATTTT.